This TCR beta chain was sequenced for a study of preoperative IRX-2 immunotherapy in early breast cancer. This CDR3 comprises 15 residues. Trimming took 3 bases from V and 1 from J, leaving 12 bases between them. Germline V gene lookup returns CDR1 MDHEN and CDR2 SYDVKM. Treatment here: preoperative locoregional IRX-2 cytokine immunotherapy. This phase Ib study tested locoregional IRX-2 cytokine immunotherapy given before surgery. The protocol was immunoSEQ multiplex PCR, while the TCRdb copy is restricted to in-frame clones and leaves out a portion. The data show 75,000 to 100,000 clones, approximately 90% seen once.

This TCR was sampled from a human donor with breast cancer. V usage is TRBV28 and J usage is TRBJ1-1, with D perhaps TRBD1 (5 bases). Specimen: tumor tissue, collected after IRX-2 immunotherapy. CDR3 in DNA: TGTGCCAGCAGTTTTTTGGGACCGGAGAACACTGAAGCTTTCTTT. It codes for CASSFLGPENTEAFF.